The subject of this entry is one T cell receptor beta chain. This entry belongs to a study of blood T cell repertoires in COVID-19. Profiled with immunoSEQ multiplex PCR; TCRdb holds only in-frame clones, not every one. Among roughly 230,000 clones listed, 89% were seen once. The CDR3 sequence is 12 residues long. Trimming at V came to 6 bases and at J to 6 bases, leaving 5 bases not matched to a gene. The V gene's germline CDR1 is SNHLY and CDR2 FYNNEI. This sequence was found in a woman aged 40 to 50 who had recovered from COVID-19. The V call is TRBV2, the J call TRBJ2-7, with 7 nucleotides matching TRBD2. Sequences were obtained from peripheral blood. The CDR3 loop reads CASSERDFEQYF. DNA for the CDR3: TGTGCCAGCAGCGAGCGGGATTTCGAGCAGTACTTC.